This is a list of T cell receptor beta chains from one sample in a study of PD-1 blockade in classical Hodgkin lymphoma. TCRdb keeps only in-frame clones here, not all; method: immunoSEQ multiplex PCR. The data show about 85,000 clones, 90% seen once. The material sequenced was peripheral blood mononuclear cells (PBMCs), taken before the fourth cycle of nivolumab. Receptors originate from a human donor with classical Hodgkin lymphoma. Both conserved end residues are part of each CDR3. Fields, in order: V gene, CDR3 protein.

TRBV5-4,CASSLGSRRIGTEAFF
TRBV7-2,CASSLFVLPTNTIYF
TRBV6-5,CASCTGATEAFF
TRBV21-1,CASSKVRQGAWPQHF
TRBV5-8,CASSFSAEGTEAFF
TRBV28,CASSLSYGPGSGNTIYF
TRBV7-9,CASSEGQVNTEAFF
TRBV27,CASSPTDRYLPTDTQYF
TRBV6-5,CATQGRQTHYEQYF
TRBV2,CASSEWQLPSSNQPQHF
TRBV4-2,CASRVGQGASYEQYF
TRBV7-9,CASSLGLAGGTDTQYF
TRBV6-5,CASRIVGTSGAHEYF
TRBV5-1,CASSLINTGELFF
TRBV25-1,CASSEPLGGGPTDTQYF
TRBV6-5,CASSYSSSSYEQYF
TRBV7-9,CASSLVQGTYYEQYF
TRBV2,CASSGEAIYGYTF
TRBV6-6,CASTVQGTGTEAFF
TRBV27,CASRTRQNTDTQYF
TRBV18,CASSPTFRQGAGQYQETQYF
TRBV9,CASSVDRGPAYEQYF
TRBV6-1,CASSSHYEQYF
TRBV11-2,CASSLVLYTEAFF
TRBV7-8,CASSTDSGTPYEQYF
TRBV7-9,CASSSQGGSYTF
TRBV4-2,CASSQDGHLIEAFF
TRBV5-1,CASSPPSGNTEAFF
TRBV5-6,CASSLGPRGNEQYF
TRBV10-3,CAIRRDSQETQYF
TRBV5-1,CASSLLQGGNTEAFF
TRBV27,CASSLRVGTAYQETQYF
TRBV7-9,CASSPWVGRNIQYF
TRBV6-1,CASSEVNTGELFF
TRBV18,CASSGLFGMTANGYTF
TRBV7-2,CASSSGTDSNQPQHF
TRBV27,CASSWTDQSHIAGTEAFF
TRBV30,CAWSVETGGYEKLFF
TRBV5-1,CASSPGRDASTNEKLFF
TRBV5-4,CASSLTSRDEQFF
TRBV4-3,CASSQQPNGADEKLFF
TRBV5-1,CASSLWGGPPYEQYF
TRBV19,CASSKGRENTEAFF
TRBV6-6,CASSFTDSPRANEQFF
TRBV28,CASSSWTGASYEQYF
TRBV7-2,CASSPGLAGGSYEQYF
TRBV27,CASSSTGQGLREQYF
TRBV19,CASSMGRIYEQYF
TRBV28,CASSKNNLGLDYGYTF
TRBV28,CATCRTSGGRRCNEQFF
TRBV30,CAWSVLVSYNSPLHF
TRBV28,CASRPPQGPYGYTF
TRBV5-1,CASSQPGQFYEQYF
TRBV30,CAWSWGPNQPQHF
TRBV2,CASSGPLDRDFTDTQYF